This T cell receptor (beta chain) was profiled in a study of somatic mutations in cytotoxic T cells in rheumatoid arthritis. The CDR3 contains 14 residues. Trimming shortened V by 4 bases and J by 10 bases, and 20 bases separated the two germline ends. Germline assignment: CDR1 SGHRS and CDR2 YFSETQ. Points on this clone: Its antigen remains unidentified.

TCRdb's copy holds only in-frame clones and misses some; the assay was immunoSEQ multiplex PCR. The sample carries 10,000 to 13,000 clones, approximately 71% recorded once. Study findings and constraints: CD8+ T cells showed clonality that did not differ significantly between patients with rheumatoid arthritis and age-matched healthy controls.

The clonotype was recovered from an adult with rheumatoid arthritis. Source material: CD8+ T cells sorted from blood. This chain links TRBV5-1 with TRBJ1-1; maybe TRBD1 (5 bases). CDR3 amino acids: CASSRWGGALGAFF. In nucleotides, the CDR3 is TGCGCCAGCAGCCGCTGGGGGGGTGCTCTTGGAGCTTTCTTT.